These 14 T cell receptor beta chains share one sample of origin, sequenced in a study of cytomegalovirus exposure and HLA in healthy donors. Profiled with immunoSEQ multiplex PCR; TCRdb holds only in-frame clones, not every one. The table shows 100,000 to 150,000 clones, with approximately 89% occurring only once. The sample comprised PBMCs. The receptors here all came from a young woman in good health and CMV-seronegative.

V usage is TRBV7-2 and J usage is TRBJ1-2; D uncertain. The CDR3 has 12 amino acids. In germline, CDR1 is SGHTA, CDR2 FQGNSA. V was shortened by 5 bases and J by 5 bases, with 9 bases between the two germline ends. The CDR3 bases are TGTGCCAGCAGCCTAATAGAGTATGGCTACACCTTC. Translation gives CASSLIEYGYTF.

This chain links TRBV28 with TRBJ2-1, with 13 positions matching TRBD2. Trimming took 6 bases from V and 9 from J; bases not matched to a gene: 14. The CDR3 is 17 amino acids. Germline V gene data show CDR1 as MDHEN and CDR2 as SYDVKM. The CDR3 region has the DNA TGTGCCAGCAGCCCCCCCCCACTAGCGGGGGGGAGAGGTGAGCAGTTCTTC. This codes for CASSPPPLAGGRGEQFF.

The chain has TRBV7-6 and TRBJ2-2, with D perhaps matching TRBD2 (5 bases). Germline V CDR1 and CDR2: SGHVS, FNYEAQ. V was pared by 7 bases and J by 2 bases, with 17 bases between. The CDR3 has 16 amino acids. The DNA of the CDR3 is TGTGCCAGCACCATATACCCGGGGTCCAACACCGGGGAGCTGTTTTTT. Encoded protein: CASTIYPGSNTGELFF.

The rearrangement links TRBV2 to TRBJ2-2; 7 bases are shared with TRBD1. V trimming: 4 bases; J trimming: 1 base; junction bases outside the gene matches: 9. The CDR3 contains 17 residues. CDR1 is SNHLY, CDR2 FYNNEI, per germline. The CDR3 sequence is CASSVERAGGNTGELFF. The CDR3 nucleotides read TGTGCCAGCAGTGTGGAACGGGCAGGGGGGAACACCGGGGAGCTGTTTTTT.

The V gene is TRBV28, the J gene TRBJ1-5; 9 bases map to TRBD1. Germline V gives CDR1 MDHEN, CDR2 SYDVKM. Germline trimming cut 2 bases from V and 7 bases from J; bases unmatched to any gene: 6. The length of the CDR3 is 15 residues. The DNA of the CDR3 is TGTGCCAGCAGTTTAGGGGACAGGGAAAGACAGCCCCAGCATTTT. Its translation: CASSLGDRERQPQHF.

V is TRBV9 and J is TRBJ2-2, with D possibly TRBD1 on 5 matching bases. CDR3 size: 15 residues. Germline V gene data show CDR1 as SGDLS and CDR2 as YYNGEE. V was shortened by 0 bases and J by 1 base, with 7 bases between the two germline ends. The CDR3 reads CASSVGQGNTGELFF. CDR3 nucleotide sequence: TGTGCCAGCAGCGTAGGCCAGGGGAACACCGGGGAGCTGTTTTTT.

The rearrangement uses TRBV18 and TRBJ1-5; TRBD1 matches at 7 bases. Looked up from germline, CDR1 is KGHSH and CDR2 is LQKENI. The CDR3 is made up of 14 amino acids. Trimming removed 6 bases from V and 2 bases from J; junction bases left unmatched: 4. The CDR3 region is CASSQGEGNQPQHF. CDR3 nucleotides: TGTGCCAGCTCGCAGGGGGAGGGCAATCAGCCCCAGCATTTT.

This chain joins TRBV29-1 and TRBJ2-3, with TRBD1 matching over 7 bases. The germline V gene encodes CDR1 SQVTM and CDR2 ANQGSEA. The V segment lost 5 bases and the J segment 0 bases; nucleotides outside the gene matches: 5. The CDR3 totals 14 residues. The CDR3, as DNA: TGCAGCGTTTCGACAGGGCCTAGCACAGATACGCAGTATTTT. Translating it yields CSVSTGPSTDTQYF.

V gene TRBV10-1 combines with J gene TRBJ2-1, with TRBD2 identical over 8 bases. Losses at the gene ends were 4 bases for V and 4 bases for J; bases not matched to a gene: 3. Germline V gene data show CDR1 as WNHNN and CDR2 as SYGVQD (reference sequence). The CDR3 has 14 residues. Written as DNA, the CDR3 is TGCGCCAGCAGTGGCGGGGGGTCATACAATGAGCAGTTCTTC. Amino acid sequence: CASSGGGSYNEQFF.

V and J are TRBV10-1 and TRBJ2-1; 11 bases match TRBD1. From germline, CDR1 is WNHNN and CDR2 SYGVQD (reference sequence). J gave up 8 bases and V 0 bases, and 12 bases lay outside the gene matches. The CDR3 length is 18 residues. The CDR3 nucleotides are TGCGCCAGCAGTGAGTCGAACGAACGGGACAGGGGGGTTGATGAGCAGTTCTTC. It encodes CASSESNERDRGVDEQFF.

The V gene is TRBV4-1, the J gene TRBJ2-2; no reliable D call. V was cut by 0 bases and J by 1 base, with 3 bases left in between. Germline V gives CDR1 MGHRA, CDR2 YSYEKL. The CDR3 sequence is 14 residues long. The CDR3 DNA is TGCGCCAGCAGCCAAGATAGGAACACCGGGGAGCTGTTTTTT. Residues: CASSQDRNTGELFF.

Comments on this clone: An end of the junction does not agree with germline; a read error may underlie this. This chain joins TRBV6-4 and TRBJ1-1; 9 nucleotides line up with TRBD1. Per the germline V gene, CDR1 is MRHNA and CDR2 is SNTAGT. The CDR3 is 15 residues long. The CDR3 loop reads CASSYSTGGKFEAFF. DNA for the CDR3: TGTGCCAGCAGTTACTCGACAGGGGGTAAGTTCGAGGCTTTCTTT.

The gene calls are TRBV5-8 and TRBJ1-1; 9 nucleotides line up with TRBD1. Trimming removed 3 bases from V and 7 bases from J; junction bases left unmatched: 7. The CDR3 length is 14 residues. From germline, CDR1 is SGHTS and CDR2 YDEGEE. DNA of the CDR3: TGTGCCAGCAGCTGGAGGACAGGGGCCGGTGAAGCTTTCTTT. Its protein is CASSWRTGAGEAFF.

The rearrangement joins TRBV7-2 to TRBJ2-3; perhaps TRBD2 as D (7 bases). Germline loops: CDR1 SGHTA, CDR2 FQGNSA. The CDR3 length is 18 residues. V lost 2 bases and J 0 bases, leaving 18 bases between the germline ends. In nucleotides, the CDR3 is TGTGCCAGCAGCTTATTGGCCGGGGGGACAACTAGCACAGATACGCAGTATTTT. Translating it yields CASSLLAGGTTSTDTQYF.